What follows are 24 T cell receptor beta chains derived from one specimen sequenced in a study of T cell repertoires in cytomegalovirus infection. These receptors' targets are unknown. TCRdb redid the calling of the reads with MiXCR, one entry per CDR3 protein. The table records around 500,000 distinct CDR3 sequences, more than 40% of them present only once. Sequences were derived from cultured PBMCs, sampled from culture after CMV antigen stimulation. The receptor source for this set is a human donor in good health (CMV status not recorded). Some clones in this sample may be carry-over from other donors' samples.

This chain links TRBV18 with TRBJ2-3, with D hard to call. The CDR3 loop spans 13 amino acids. The V end lost 0 bases, the J end lost 5 bases, and 6 bases lay between the germline ends. Germline CDR1 is KGHSH and CDR2 is LQKENI. The CDR3 protein is CASSPPGEDTQYF. The DNA of the CDR3 is TGTGCCAGCTCACCACCAGGAGAAGATACGCAGTATTTT. The complete variable domain, with remaining parts taken from reference TRBV18 and TRBJ2-3, reads NAGVMQNPRHLVRRRGQEARLRCSPMKGHSHVYWYRQLPEEGLKFMVYLQKENIIDESGMPKERFSAEFPKEGPSILRIQQVVRGDSAAYFCASSPPGEDTQYFGPGTRLTVL.

The rearrangement joins TRBV11-2 to TRBJ2-1; D not resolved. V gave up 5 bases and J gave up 4 bases, with 18 bases separating them. Per the germline V gene, CDR1 is SGHAT and CDR2 is FQNNGV. The CDR3 has 16 residues. The CDR3 sequence: CASSPGPQSRYNEQFF. CDR3 DNA sequence: TGTGCCAGCAGCCCCGGTCCCCAGAGCCGTTACAATGAGCAGTTCTTC.

The chain combines TRBV6-6 with TRBJ1-1; D not resolved. CDR3 length: 14 residues. Trimming took 0 bases from V and 7 from J, leaving 12 bases between them. CDR1 and CDR2 from the germline V gene are MNHNY and SVGAGI (reference sequence). This CDR3 reads CASSYSYQANEAFF. CDR3 bases: TGTGCCAGCAGTTACTCGTACCAGGCTAATGAAGCTTTCTTT.

The rearrangement joins TRBV25-1 to TRBJ1-2, with a tentative D call TRBD1 (5 bases). Trimming shortened V by 0 bases and J by 11 bases, and 13 bases separated the two germline ends. The CDR3 is made up of 13 amino acids. CDR1 is MGHDK, CDR2 SYGVNS, per germline. The CDR3 here is CASSEYIGDPYTF. DNA for the CDR3: TGTGCCAGCAGTGAATATATTGGGGACCCTTACACCTTC.

The J gene is TRBJ1-1, the V gene TRBV20-1; 10 bases agree with TRBD1. The CDR3 is 14 amino acids. Germline V gene sequence: CDR1 DFQATT, CDR2 SNEGSKA (reference sequence). Germline trimming cut 6 bases from V and 6 bases from J; bases unmatched to any gene: 10. The CDR3 DNA is TGCAGTGCCGGCCGGACAGGGGGAGTTGCTGAAGCTTTCTTT. Translating it yields CSAGRTGGVAEAFF.

This chain connects TRBV5-5 to TRBJ2-1; the match to TRBD2 covers 7 bases. The CDR3 is 17 amino acids. Germline assignment: CDR1 SGHKS and CDR2 YYEKEE (reference sequence). Trimming removed 2 bases from V and 7 bases from J; junction bases left unmatched: 15. Here the CDR3 reads CASSFGSVGVGGNEQFF. The CDR3 region has the DNA TGTGCCAGCAGCTTTGGGTCGGTGGGGGTCGGGGGGAATGAGCAGTTCTTC.

This clonotype was counted between two and nine times. This sequence joins TRBV7-2 and TRBJ2-5; TRBD1 matches 7 bases. Unmatched junction bases numbered 19, after V lost 5 bases and J lost 4 bases. CDR3 size: 18 residues. Germline assignment: CDR1 SGHTA and CDR2 FQGNSA. The CDR3 here is CASSPPRFTTGLRETQYF. CDR3 nucleotide sequence: TGTGCCAGCAGCCCCCCTCGATTCACGACAGGGTTGAGAGAGACCCAGTACTTC.

The chain recombines TRBV2 with TRBJ2-7, with TRBD1 matching 7 bases. Germline trimming cut 5 bases from V and 3 bases from J; bases unmatched to any gene: 10. Per germline, CDR1 SNHLY and CDR2 FYNNEI. The CDR3 runs to 15 residues. The CDR3 reads CASSRDRDGNYEQYF. DNA of the CDR3: TGTGCCAGCAGTCGAGACAGGGATGGGAACTACGAGCAGTACTTC.

In its sample, this clonotype was seen many times. The V gene is TRBV5-1, the J gene TRBJ1-4, with D perhaps matching TRBD1 (6 bases). The CDR3 covers 16 residues. Germline CDR1 reads SGHRS; CDR2 reads YFSETQ. V lost 3 bases to trimming and J lost 0 bases, with 12 bases between them. The CDR3: CASSSGQPATNEKLFF. The CDR3 coding sequence is TGCGCCAGCAGCTCAGGACAGCCTGCAACTAATGAAAAACTGTTTTTT.

The CDR3 loop reads CASSLGIWQNTDTQYF. The CDR3, as DNA: TGTGCCAGCAGCTTAGGCATTTGGCAGAACACAGATACGCAGTATTTT. The chain combines TRBV7-2 with TRBJ2-3; D not resolved. There are 16 residues in the CDR3. Trimming shortened V by 1 base and J by 2 bases, and 13 bases separated the two germline ends. The germline V gene encodes CDR1 SGHTA and CDR2 FQGNSA.

This clonotype has a handful of counts. This rearrangement joins TRBV7-9 to TRBJ2-5; no clear D gene. V shed 5 bases and J shed 5 bases, with 12 bases lying between them. The germline gives CDR1 SEHNR, CDR2 FQNEAQ (reference sequence). The CDR3 is made up of 13 amino acids. This CDR3 is CASSAPTSETQYF. CDR3 bases: TGTGCCAGCAGCGCCCCGACAAGCGAGACCCAGTACTTC.

The sample holds one count of this clonotype. Here the CDR3 DNA reads TGTGCCAGCAGCTTAAGTCCGGGATCTGAAGCTTTCTTT. Its translation: CASSLSPGSEAFF. The chain uses TRBV11-2 and TRBJ1-1; D ambiguous. V lost 2 bases and J lost 6, with 10 bases in between. The CDR3 extends over 13 amino acids. Looked up from germline, CDR1 is SGHAT and CDR2 is FQNNGV.

The chain joins TRBV6-1 to TRBJ2-3, with TRBD2 as a possible D gene (6 bases). The germline CDR1 and CDR2 sequences are MNHNS and SASEGT. The germline V and J ends were trimmed by 11 bases and 0 bases, with 24 bases remaining between them. The CDR3 contains 17 residues. The CDR3 loop reads CAAGRTIELGSTDTQYF. CDR3 bases: TGTGCCGCGGGGCGGACCATAGAACTCGGGAGCACAGATACGCAGTATTTT.

The sample holds a few counts of this clonotype. The chain joins TRBV12-3 or TRBV12-4 to TRBJ2-7; D may be TRBD1 (5 bases). This CDR3 spans 13 amino acids. V was cut by 0 bases and J by 5 bases, with 8 bases left in between. The CDR3 bases are TGTGCCAGCAGTTTAGCTGCAGGGCACGAGCAGTACTTC. Translating it yields CASSLAAGHEQYF.

There are a few counts of this clonotype. The chain employs TRBV4-2 and TRBJ2-1, with TRBD2 matching 11 bases. Per the germline V gene, CDR1 is LGHNA and CDR2 is YNFKEQ. Unmatched junction bases numbered 7, after V lost 0 bases and J lost 6 bases. This CDR3 is built from 17 residues. The CDR3 nucleotides are TGTGCCAGCAGCCAAGATCCTCCGGGACTAGCGGCCAATGAGCAGTTCTTC. Translated, it gives CASSQDPPGLAANEQFF.

Ten or more counts support this clonotype. This chain joins TRBV12-3 or TRBV12-4 and TRBJ2-2, with 9 positions matching TRBD2. This CDR3 is built from 17 residues. Trimming removed 6 bases from V and 4 bases from J; junction bases left unmatched: 12. CDR3 sequence: CASSYDVAGAGTGELFF. CDR3 nucleotide sequence: TGTGCCAGCAGCTACGACGTAGCGGGAGCGGGCACCGGGGAGCTGTTTTTT.

This clonotype was seen a handful of times. V and J are TRBV4-2 and TRBJ1-5; 10 nucleotides line up with TRBD1. CDR1 LGHNA and CDR2 YNFKEQ come from the germline V gene. CDR3 size: 18 residues. Losses at the gene ends were 3 bases for V and 6 bases for J; bases not matched to a gene: 14. The CDR3 protein is CASSQFSRGQGEGQPQHF. In DNA, the CDR3 is TGTGCCAGCAGCCAGTTCTCCCGTGGACAGGGGGAGGGTCAGCCCCAGCATTTT.

This clonotype was detected a few times. The chain uses TRBV6-1 and TRBJ1-6; 7 nucleotides match TRBD1. This CDR3 has 16 residues. Per the germline V gene, CDR1 is MNHNS and CDR2 is SASEGT. The V and J ends lost 6 bases and 10 bases, in that order; junction bases with no gene match: 15. CDR3 protein: CASRAGTAARGSPLHF. CDR3 sequence (DNA): TGTGCCAGCAGAGCCGGGACAGCAGCACGAGGCTCACCCCTCCACTTT.

This clonotype was seen at least ten times. V and J are TRBV7-2 and TRBJ1-1, with D possibly being TRBD1 (5 bases). The V end lost 7 bases, the J end lost 3 bases, and 15 bases lay between the germline ends. The CDR3 covers 14 residues. CDR1 is SGHTA, CDR2 FQGNSA, per germline. The CDR3 sequence: CASTLRVVDTEAFF. CDR3 nucleotide sequence: TGTGCCAGCACCCTCAGGGTCGTCGACACTGAAGCTTTCTTT.

The V and J genes are TRBV12-3 or TRBV12-4 and TRBJ1-2; D possibly corresponds to TRBD1 (5 bases). The V end was cut by 7 bases, the J end by 0 bases, with 12 bases between. This CDR3 has 14 residues. CDR3 protein: CASNSRGANYGYTF. CDR3 bases: TGTGCCAGCAACTCCCGGGGCGCTAACTATGGCTACACCTTC.

This clonotype turned up a few times. The chain is built from TRBV12-3 or TRBV12-4 and TRBJ2-5, with D perhaps TRBD1 or TRBD2 (5 bases each). The CDR3 is 15 amino acids. V was shortened by 6 bases and J by 7 bases, with 21 bases between the two germline ends. The CDR3 spells CASRSRVRVGGTQYF. DNA of the CDR3: TGTGCCAGCAGGTCCAGGGTCAGGGTTGGAGGGACCCAGTACTTC.

This clonotype came up a few times. CDR3 bases: TGTGCCAGCTCACCCTCCGGGGGTTCAGGCAATCAGCCCCAGCATTTT. Protein sequence: CASSPSGGSGNQPQHF. The rearrangement links TRBV18 to TRBJ1-5; TRBD1 is a possible D gene (5 bases). The CDR3 sequence is 16 residues long. The V gene's germline CDR1 is KGHSH and CDR2 LQKENI. Between the trimmed V and J ends, which lost 3 bases and 2 bases, there was a span of 14 bases.

At least ten counts were recorded for this clonotype. This rearrangement joins TRBV7-2 to TRBJ2-1; the D call may be TRBD1 or TRBD2 (5 bases each). The length of the CDR3 is 16 residues. Germline V gene lookup returns CDR1 SGHTA and CDR2 FQGNSA. Between the trimmed V and J ends, which lost 0 bases and 1 base, there was a span of 10 bases. The CDR3 protein is CASSLAGTASYNEQFF. CDR3 nucleotide sequence: TGTGCCAGCAGCTTAGCCGGGACCGCGTCCTACAATGAGCAGTTCTTC.

The chain is built from TRBV6-2 or TRBV6-3 and TRBJ1-6; possible D gene TRBD1, 6 bases. Germline-derived CDR1 and CDR2 are MNHEY and SVGEGT. CDR3 size: 15 residues. V gave up 6 bases and J gave up 5 bases, with 14 bases separating them. Written as DNA, the CDR3 is TGTGCCAGCAGCCGTACCGGGACAAATAATTCACCCCTCCACTTT. Amino acid sequence: CASSRTGTNNSPLHF.